A selection of T cell receptor beta chains follows, all from one sample in a study of CD8 T cells in Susac syndrome. TCRdb used MiXCR to reprocess the immunoSEQ multiplex PCR reads, holding one entry per CDR3 protein. The sample records about 210,000 distinct CDR3 sequences, about 96% being singletons. Sample: CD4+ T cells from PBMCs. Every receptor here comes from a human donor with multiple sclerosis. The CDR3 runs from the conserved cysteine through the conserved F or W. A D gene is named only where the DNA matches it firmly. Size tells how often a clone was seen (once, few, many) or the class of an expanded clone, and some rows leave it out.

TRBV6-6	TRBD2	TRBJ2-1	.	TGTGCCAGCAGTCTGGGACTAGCACCGGGGGACAATGAGCAGTTCTTC	CASSLGLAPGDNEQFF
TRBV3-1	.	TRBJ1-4	.	TGTGCCAGCAGCCCCACAGGGTGGGGTGAAAAACTGTTTTTT	CASSPTGWGEKLFF
TRBV6-5	.	TRBJ2-7	.	TGTGCCAGCAGTTGGACAAACTCCTACGAGCAGTACTTC	CASSWTNSYEQYF
TRBV7-9	.	TRBJ1-6	.	TGTGCCAGCAGCGCTGGACCGATTTCGAATTCACCCCTCCACTTT	CASSAGPISNSPLHF
TRBV23-1	.	TRBJ2-4	once	TGCGCCAGCAGAAACCGTTGGGCAGGGGCCATTCAGTACTTC	CASRNRWAGAIQYF
TRBV28	.	TRBJ1-1	once	TGTGCCAGCGGACTATACGGACAGCCGAACACTGAAGCTTTCTTT	CASGLYGQPNTEAFF
TRBV7-9	.	TRBJ2-2	.	TGTGCCAGCAGCTCCAGGACACCGAACACCGGGGAGCTGTTTTTT	CASSSRTPNTGELFF
TRBV2	.	TRBJ2-2	.	TGTGCCAGCAGACAGCCCAGCACCGGGGAGCTGTTTTTT	CASRQPSTGELFF
TRBV14	TRBD1	TRBJ2-5	once	TGTGCCAGCAGCCATCGGACAGGGGGCTTGGAGACCCAGTACTTC	CASSHRTGGLETQYF
TRBV14	TRBD1	TRBJ1-2	.	TGTGCCAGCAGCCCCCGGGACAGGGCCTATGGCTACACCTTC	CASSPRDRAYGYTF
TRBV3-1	TRBD2	TRBJ2-3	once	TGTGCCAGCAGCCAATCGGGACTAGCAGATACGCAGTATTTT	CASSQSGLADTQYF
TRBV3-1	.	TRBJ1-6	.	TGTGCCAGCAACTCACAGGGACAACATTCACCCCTCCACTTT	CASNSQGQHSPLHF
TRBV6-6	.	TRBJ2-1	.	TGTGCCAGCAGTCACCGAAACAATGAGCAGTTCTTC	CASSHRNNEQFF
TRBV5-6	.	TRBJ2-1	.	TGTGCCAGCAGCTTCGACGAATCCACACACTACAATGAGCAGTTCTTC	CASSFDESTHYNEQFF